This record concerns one T cell receptor (beta chain) sequence. The germline V gene has CDR1 LGHDT and CDR2 YNNKEL (reference sequence). The V end lost 0 bases, the J end lost 6 bases, and 11 bases lay between the germline ends. This CDR3 region has 15 residues. This specimen comes from a study of blood T cell repertoires in COVID-19. For the study at large: The study drew acute and convalescent COVID-19 samples from the United States, Italy and Spain.

Sequenced by immunoSEQ multiplex PCR; TCRdb stores in-frame clones only, minus some. The sample includes approximately 28,000 clones, more than 75% of them seen just once. J is TRBJ1-4 and V is TRBV3-1 (or the pseudogene TRBV3-2), with D unclear. Sequencing was carried out using peripheral blood. The clonotype originates from a human donor in a cohort sampled during active COVID-19. Here the CDR3 DNA reads TGTGCCAGCAGCCAAGATTACGACTTCCATGAAAAACTGTTTTTT. It encodes CASSQDYDFHEKLFF.